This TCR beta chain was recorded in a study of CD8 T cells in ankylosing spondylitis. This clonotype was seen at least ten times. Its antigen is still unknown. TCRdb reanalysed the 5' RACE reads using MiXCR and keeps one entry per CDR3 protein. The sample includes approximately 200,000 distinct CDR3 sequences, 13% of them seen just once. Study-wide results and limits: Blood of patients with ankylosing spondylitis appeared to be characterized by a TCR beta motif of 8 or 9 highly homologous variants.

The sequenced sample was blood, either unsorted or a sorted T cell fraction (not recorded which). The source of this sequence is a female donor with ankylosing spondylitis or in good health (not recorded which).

CDR3 region: CSVEAATSTDTQYF. The CDR3 DNA reads TGCAGCGTTGAAGCCGCCACCTCAACAGATACGCAGTATTTT. V gene TRBV29-1 combines with J gene TRBJ2-3, with D hard to call. CDR3 length: 14 amino acids. The germline gives CDR1 SQVTM, CDR2 ANQGSEA. V lost 1 base, J lost 3 bases, and 11 bases lay in between.